This T cell receptor beta chain was recovered during a study of blood T cell repertoires in COVID-19. Study in general: Samples representing acute and convalescent COVID-19 were sourced from the United States, Italy and Spain.

Per the germline V gene, CDR1 is SGHNT and CDR2 is YYREEE (reference sequence). This CDR3 spans 13 amino acids. The germline V and J ends were trimmed by 6 bases and 9 bases, with 18 bases remaining between them. The protocol was immunoSEQ multiplex PCR, while the TCRdb copy is restricted to in-frame clones and leaves out a portion. The table has tens of thousands of clones, under 85% seen once; the top ten hold approximately 6.8%. This TCR was recovered from a woman aged 50 to 60 with active or convalescent COVID-19. V usage is TRBV5-4 and J usage is TRBJ1-2, with D tentatively TRBD1 (6 bases). Source material: peripheral blood. CDR3 region: CASTLFGTPSYTF. CDR3 nucleotide sequence: TGTGCCAGCACCCTCTTCGGGACACCGAGCTACACCTTC.